This T cell receptor beta chain was sequenced for a study of cytomegalovirus exposure and HLA in healthy donors. Study-level information: Earlier work reported 117 million unique TCR beta sequences from 150 million to 200 million T cells. Study results and limitations: Later analysis identified a missense DCLRE1C variant that was linked to TCR beta V- and J-gene trimming. There were several of the most significant clusters that appeared linked to common viral pathogens in a later analysis.

In the case of this clone: Its antigen is undetermined.

Germline trimming cut 4 bases from V and 3 bases from J; bases unmatched to any gene: 5. Germline V CDR1 and CDR2: SGHRS, YFSETQ. The length of the CDR3 is 14 residues. The PCR had 60 Vbeta and 13 Jbeta primers. TCRdb keeps only in-frame clones here, not all; method: immunoSEQ multiplex PCR. The table lists about 98,000 clones, 80% to 85% of them singletons. Sequencing input: PBMCs. The sequence derives from a man aged 40-55 years in good health and CMV-seronegative. V gene TRBV5-1 combines with J gene TRBJ2-3; 7 bases are shared with TRBD2. The CDR3 sequence: CASSKGLVTDTQYF. The CDR3, as DNA: TGCGCCAGCAGCAAAGGACTAGTTACAGATACGCAGTATTTT.